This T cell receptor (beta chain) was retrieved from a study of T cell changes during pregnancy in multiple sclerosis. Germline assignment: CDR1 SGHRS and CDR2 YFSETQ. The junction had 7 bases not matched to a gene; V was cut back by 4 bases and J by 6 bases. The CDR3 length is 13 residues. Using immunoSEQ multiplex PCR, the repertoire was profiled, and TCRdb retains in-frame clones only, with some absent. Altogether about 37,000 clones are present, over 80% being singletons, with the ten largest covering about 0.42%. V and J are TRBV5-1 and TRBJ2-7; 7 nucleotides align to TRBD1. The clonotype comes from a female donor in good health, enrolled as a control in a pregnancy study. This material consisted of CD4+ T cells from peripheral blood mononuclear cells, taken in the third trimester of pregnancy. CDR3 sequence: CASSQQGLREQYF. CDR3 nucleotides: TGCGCCAGCAGCCAACAGGGGCTGCGCGAGCAGTACTTC.